This is a list of T cell receptor beta chains from one sample in a study of T-cell reconstitution after alpha-beta-depleted transplantation in children. TCRdb re-analysed the PCR reads in MiXCR, keeping a single row per CDR3 protein. The table includes about 360,000 distinct CDR3 sequences, approximately 12% detected once. Sequenced material: PBMCs, taken from the stem cell graft. Receptors originate from a human donor who donated a stem cell graft to a child with Fanconi anemia. The CDR3 runs from the conserved cysteine through the conserved F or W. A D gene is named only where the DNA matches it firmly. Not every row has a clone size; where given, it reads once, few, many or a size class.

clone_size	v_call	j_call	d_call	cdr3_aa	cdr3_nt
.	TRBV20-1	TRBJ1-5	TRBD1	CSALDRGGNQPQHF	TGCAGTGCCCTGGACAGGGGCGGGAATCAGCCCCAGCATTTT
few	TRBV5-1	TRBJ2-3	.	CASSFGPVSTDTQYF	TGCGCCAGCAGCTTCGGACCGGTTAGCACAGATACGCAGTATTTT
medium-sized	TRBV10-2	TRBJ1-5	.	CASSDNAINQPQHF	TGCGCCAGCAGTGATAATGCAATCAATCAGCCCCAGCATTTT
.	TRBV3-1	TRBJ1-1	TRBD1	CASSPTSRQGKAFF	TGTGCCAGCAGCCCCACATCCCGACAGGGGAAAGCTTTCTTT
few	TRBV4-3	TRBJ2-6	.	CASSHASSGANVLTF	TGCGCCAGCAGCCACGCCTCCTCTGGGGCCAACGTCCTGACTTTC
many	TRBV12-3/TRBV12-4	TRBJ1-5	.	CASSFRHLNQPQHF	TGTGCCAGCAGTTTTAGGCACCTCAATCAGCCCCAGCATTTT
.	TRBV20-1	TRBJ2-1	TRBD2	CSANPGGADEQFF	TGCAGTGCTAACCCGGGGGGGGCGGATGAGCAGTTCTTC
.	TRBV9	TRBJ2-5	TRBD2	CASSVDPGLAGEETQYF	TGTGCCAGCAGCGTAGATCCGGGACTAGCGGGGGAAGAGACCCAGTACTTC
few	TRBV19	TRBJ1-5	TRBD1	CASSRDRGSQSNQPQHF	TGTGCCAGTAGCCGGGACAGGGGGAGTCAGAGCAATCAGCCCCAGCATTTT
.	TRBV7-9	TRBJ2-2	.	CASRTEGTGELFF	TGTGCCAGCAGGACGGAGGGCACCGGGGAGCTGTTTTTT
many	TRBV29-1	TRBJ1-1	TRBD1	CSVETGQGWTEAFF	TGCAGCGTTGAAACGGGACAGGGGTGGACTGAAGCTTTCTTT
many	TRBV7-7	TRBJ2-5	.	CASSLVVGRRETQYF	TGTGCCAGCAGCTTAGTGGTGGGGCGGCGGGAGACCCAGTACTTC
few	TRBV29-1	TRBJ2-1	.	CSVDGEKGANEQFF	TGCAGCGTTGACGGGGAAAAAGGGGCCAATGAGCAGTTCTTC
many	TRBV29-1	TRBJ2-3	.	CSAASDFTDTQYF	TGCAGCGCGGCTAGCGATTTCACAGATACGCAGTATTTT
.	TRBV11-2	TRBJ2-7	.	CASSLDFGGRSSYEQYF	TGTGCCAGCAGCTTAGATTTCGGGGGGCGATCCTCCTACGAGCAGTACTTC
.	TRBV5-1	TRBJ2-7	.	CASRAMATDLYEQYF	TGCGCCAGCAGAGCGATGGCGACGGACCTCTACGAGCAGTACTTC
few	TRBV20-1	TRBJ2-3	TRBD2	CSVLGAGATDTQYF	TGCAGTGTTCTGGGAGCGGGGGCGACGGATACGCAGTATTTT
.	TRBV11-2	TRBJ1-1	TRBD1	CASSSRGREGQWNTEAFF	TGTGCCAGCAGCTCGCGCGGCCGGGAGGGACAGTGGAACACTGAAGCTTTCTTT
many	TRBV6-5	TRBJ1-1	TRBD1	CASSSQGSGTEAFF	TGTGCCAGCAGTTCACAGGGGAGTGGGACTGAAGCTTTCTTT
many	TRBV5-6	TRBJ2-1	.	CASSLGRLMKFF	TGTGCCAGCAGCTTGGGGCGGCTGATGAAGTTCTTC
many	TRBV12-3/TRBV12-4	TRBJ2-3	.	CASSLRTLGTDTQYF	TGTGCCAGCAGTTTGAGGACTCTGGGGACAGATACGCAGTATTTT
.	TRBV3-1	TRBJ2-1	.	CASMGGLGEQFF	TGTGCCAGCATGGGGGGGCTGGGTGAGCAGTTCTTC
many	TRBV29-1	TRBJ2-1	TRBD1	CSVEYRGDEQFF	TGCAGCGTTGAATACAGGGGGGATGAGCAGTTCTTC
.	TRBV7-2	TRBJ2-3	.	CASSFPLNLDTQYF	TGTGCCAGCAGCTTTCCCCTAAACCTAGATACGCAGTATTTT
.	TRBV2	TRBJ1-5	.	CASSEAVIAQHF	TGTGCCAGCAGTGAAGCGGTTATTGCCCAGCATTTT
.	TRBV6-1	TRBJ1-1	TRBD1	CASSEPGGTEAFF	TGTGCCAGCAGTGAACCAGGGGGGACTGAAGCTTTCTTT
.	TRBV10-3	TRBJ2-3	.	CAISGRGRDTQYF	TGTGCCATCAGTGGGCGGGGCCGGGATACGCAGTATTTT
.	TRBV6-2/TRBV6-3	TRBJ1-5	.	CASGSLGDNYQPQHF	TGTGCCAGCGGCAGTTTAGGGGACAACTATCAGCCCCAGCATTTT
many	TRBV29-1	TRBJ2-1	.	CSVEQHLQGGEQFF	TGCAGCGTTGAACAACACCTACAGGGTGGCGAGCAGTTCTTC
few	TRBV16	TRBJ2-1	.	CASSPRGFGENEQFF	TGTGCCAGCAGCCCCCGGGGGTTCGGAGAGAATGAGCAGTTCTTC
many	TRBV27	TRBJ2-7	.	CASSLSGKSDEQYF	TGTGCCAGCAGTTTATCAGGGAAGAGCGACGAGCAGTACTTC
.	TRBV12-3/TRBV12-4	TRBJ1-5	TRBD1	CASSPPAGGSNQPQHF	TGTGCCAGCAGCCCCCCGGCAGGGGGAAGCAATCAGCCCCAGCATTTT
.	TRBV6-1	TRBJ2-2	.	CASSELTGNTGELFF	TGTGCCAGCAGTGAACTGACAGGGAACACCGGGGAGCTGTTTTTT
.	TRBV29-1	TRBJ1-1	.	CSVEGGEFEAFF	TGCAGCGTGGAAGGTGGGGAATTTGAAGCTTTCTTT
many	TRBV12-3/TRBV12-4	TRBJ1-2	.	CASSYSYGYTF	TGTGCCAGCAGTTACAGCTATGGCTACACCTTC
.	TRBV5-6	TRBJ2-2	.	CASSPPQAGELFF	TGTGCCAGCAGCCCTCCCCAGGCCGGGGAGCTGTTTTTT
few	TRBV10-3	TRBJ1-4	.	CAISGQENEKLFF	TGTGCCATCAGTGGGCAGGAAAATGAAAAACTGTTTTTT
.	TRBV20-1	TRBJ2-3	TRBD1	CSAPTGVDTDTQYF	TGCAGTGCCCCGACAGGGGTAGACACAGATACGCAGTATTTT
many	TRBV7-2	TRBJ2-3	.	CASSLVGADTQYF	TGTGCCAGCAGCTTAGTCGGCGCGGATACGCAGTATTTT
.	TRBV5-8	TRBJ1-1	.	CASSWMNTEAFF	TGTGCCAGCAGCTGGATGAACACTGAAGCTTTCTTT
.	TRBV5-6	TRBJ1-5	.	CASSSSGRYSNQPQHF	TGTGCCAGCAGCTCTTCCGGACGGTATAGCAATCAGCCCCAGCATTTT
.	TRBV24-1	TRBJ2-5	TRBD1	CATSAPGGLRETQYF	TGTGCCACCAGTGCGCCAGGGGGCCTTCGAGAGACCCAGTACTTC
.	TRBV5-1	TRBJ1-5	TRBD1	CASSPGTGSGQPQHF	TGCGCCAGCAGCCCCGGGACAGGGTCGGGTCAGCCCCAGCATTTT
few	TRBV20-1	TRBJ1-1	.	CSARVLASNTEAFF	TGCAGTGCTAGAGTCCTCGCGTCGAACACTGAAGCTTTCTTT
few	TRBV20-1	TRBJ2-2	.	CSARIVGSGELFF	TGCAGTGCTAGAATTGTGGGTAGTGGGGAGCTGTTTTTT
few	TRBV6-5	TRBJ2-1	TRBD2	CASSTQRGRPYNEQFF	TGTGCCAGCAGTACGCAGCGGGGCAGACCTTACAATGAGCAGTTCTTC
.	TRBV12-5	TRBJ1-5	.	CASGLDLNTAQHF	TGTGCTAGTGGTTTGGATCTCAACACGGCCCAGCATTTT
few	TRBV20-1	TRBJ2-5	.	CSARYGGGRETQYF	TGCAGTGCTAGATACGGGGGCGGTCGGGAGACCCAGTACTTC